This passage covers 17 T cell receptor beta chains from one sample sequenced in a study of T cell clones after liver transplantation. TCRdb keeps only in-frame clones here, not all; method: immunoSEQ multiplex PCR. The sample consists of more than 75,000 clones, 65% to 85% of them appearing once. Material: CD4+ T cells from blood, obtained around 42 months after liver transplant. These receptors originate from a human patient who received a liver transplant. Some of the T cells may derive from the graft donor.

The chain is built from TRBV5-1 and TRBJ2-5; 8 nucleotides match TRBD1. V was pared by 5 bases and J by 5 bases, with 5 bases of the junction left unmatched. This CDR3 has 13 amino acids. CDR1 is SGHRS and CDR2 is YFSETQ in the germline V gene. CDR3 nucleotides: TGCGCCAGCAGTCGGAACAGGGGGGAGACCCAGTACTTC. Translating gives CASSRNRGETQYF.

The rearrangement joins TRBV2 to TRBJ1-5; tentative D call: TRBD1 (5 bases). V lost 1 base and J lost 5, with 9 bases in between. Germline lookup yields CDR1 SNHLY and CDR2 FYNNEI. The CDR3 extends over 14 amino acids. This CDR3 is CASSEVGGDQPQHF. CDR3 sequence (DNA): TGTGCCAGCAGTGAAGTTGGAGGGGATCAGCCCCAGCATTTT.

The chain uses TRBV19 and TRBJ2-2; 7 bases are shared with TRBD1. CDR3 size: 16 residues. CDR1 is LNHDA, CDR2 SQIVND, per germline (reference sequence). Trimming took 3 bases from V and 1 from J; bases not matched to a gene: 5. The CDR3 loop reads CASSILNRGNTGELFF. The CDR3 DNA follows: TGTGCCAGTAGTATTCTGAACAGGGGGAACACCGGGGAGCTGTTTTTT.

The V and J genes are TRBV28 and TRBJ1-2; D not certain. The CDR3 has 12 residues. Trimming shortened V by 2 bases and J by 4 bases, and 5 bases separated the two germline ends. CDR1 is MDHEN, CDR2 SYDVKM, per germline. The DNA of the CDR3 is TGTGCCAGCAGTTTACACAGCTATGGCTACACCTTC. The encoded protein is CASSLHSYGYTF.

J is TRBJ2-5 and V is TRBV6-5; D remains unclear. The CDR3 spans 12 residues. The germline V and J ends were trimmed by 0 bases and 5 bases, with 4 bases remaining between them. Looked up from germline, CDR1 is MNHEY and CDR2 is SVGAGI. The CDR3 is CASSYSPETQYF. The CDR3 nucleotides read TGTGCCAGCAGTTACTCCCCGGAGACCCAGTACTTC.

The rearrangement links TRBV7-8 to TRBJ2-7, with D possibly being TRBD2 (7 bases). The V end lost 0 bases, the J end lost 3 bases, and 12 bases lay between the germline ends. CDR1 is SGHVS and CDR2 is FQNEAQ in the germline V gene. The CDR3 has 15 amino acids. The CDR3 bases are TGTGCCAGCAGCTTAGCCGGGGGAGGGGGCTACGAGCAGTACTTC. As protein: CASSLAGGGGYEQYF.

This clone appeared a few times. V and J are TRBV2 and TRBJ1-4; D possibly corresponds to TRBD1 (6 bases). Germline assignment: CDR1 SNHLY and CDR2 FYNNEI. The CDR3 consists of 14 residues. The V and J ends lost 2 bases and 8 bases respectively, with 12 bases between them. The CDR3 protein is CASSEMTGREKLFF. The CDR3 DNA is TGTGCCAGCAGTGAAATGACAGGAAGGGAAAAACTGTTTTTT.

The chain is built from TRBV27 and TRBJ1-2, with TRBD1 as a possible D gene (5 bases). Germline V CDR1 and CDR2: MNHEY, SMNVEV (reference sequence). This CDR3 has 14 residues. V gave up 2 bases and J gave up 8 bases, with 15 bases separating them. DNA for the CDR3: TGTGCCAGCAGTTTAATTTCGGGGCTGGGCGGCTACACCTTC. This encodes CASSLISGLGGYTF.

The V call is TRBV27, the J call TRBJ1-1; no reliable D call. V was clipped by 8 bases and J by 7 bases, with 11 bases between them. Germline V CDR1 and CDR2: MNHEY, SMNVEV (reference sequence). The CDR3 totals 11 residues. DNA of the CDR3: TGTGCCAGCGCTAATAGGATTGAAGCTTTCTTT. Translating gives CASANRIEAFF.

This clone appeared a few times. V usage is TRBV9 and J usage is TRBJ2-2, with a tentative D call TRBD1 (5 bases). Trimming took 0 bases from V and 2 from J, leaving 14 bases between them. The CDR3 is 17 amino acids. Germline V lookup: CDR1 SGDLS, CDR2 YYNGEE. CDR3 DNA sequence: TGTGCCAGCAGCGTAGTAGGGGCACCATTTAACACCGGGGAGCTGTTTTTT. As protein: CASSVVGAPFNTGELFF. Together with reference TRBV9 and TRBJ2-2, the CDR3 gives the full variable domain: DSGVTQTPKHLITATGQRVTLRCSPRSGDLSVYWYQQSLDQGLQFLIQYYNGEERAKGNILERFSAQQFPDLHSELNLSSLELGDSALYFCASSVVGAPFNTGELFFGEGSRLTVL.

The rearrangement links TRBV6-5 to TRBJ2-7; D may match TRBD1 or TRBD2 (6 bases each). The CDR3 is made up of 15 amino acids. Germline V gene sequence: CDR1 MNHEY, CDR2 SVGAGI. V lost 6 bases and J 4 bases, leaving 19 bases between the germline ends. As DNA, the CDR3 is TGTGCCAGCAGGGGGGCGGGGACGGATCTTTACGAGCAGTACTTC. It specifies CASRGAGTDLYEQYF.

Regarding this clone: This likely comes from a read error, as the CDR3 has no conserved phenylalanine or tryptophan at its end. The DNA is left out, because the CDR3 cannot be placed on it with certainty; the CDR3 is given as TCRdb lists it. The genes are TRBV5-6 and TRBJ2-3; no DNA check was done on the table's D call, TRBD1. The germline V gene encodes CDR1 SGHDT and CDR2 YYEEEE. The CDR3 sequence runs 15 residues, both termini included. The CDR3 sequence: CASSYRDIHRTDTQY.

This rearrangement joins TRBV2 to TRBJ1-5, with TRBD1 as a possible D gene (6 bases). V lost 8 bases and J 4 bases, leaving 12 bases between the germline ends. The CDR3 sequence is 13 residues long. Germline CDR1 reads SNHLY; CDR2 reads FYNNEI. The CDR3 region is CASCRDINQPQHF. DNA of the CDR3: TGTGCCAGCTGTCGGGACATAAATCAGCCCCAGCATTTT.

As DNA, the CDR3 is TGTGCCAGCAGCCAGGGACAGGGGACCACCGGGGAGCTGTTTTTT. It codes for CASSQGQGTTGELFF. This chain uses TRBV11-3 with TRBJ2-2; 10 bases map to TRBD1. The V gene end was trimmed by 5 bases and the J gene end by 4 bases; junction bases not matched to a gene: 4. Germline values: CDR1 SGHNT, CDR2 YENEEA. This CDR3 region has 15 residues.

The V and J genes are TRBV4-1 and TRBJ1-2; D unresolved. V gave up 1 base and J gave up 5 bases, with 11 bases separating them. Germline lookup yields CDR1 MGHRA and CDR2 YSYEKL. This CDR3 region has 14 residues. The CDR3 DNA follows: TGCGCCAGCAGCCAAGCGGCCGCGACTTATGGCTACACCTTC. Translation: CASSQAAATYGYTF.

The chain joins TRBV28 to TRBJ1-5; D unclear. The CDR3 has 14 amino acids. Germline V gene sequence: CDR1 MDHEN, CDR2 SYDVKM. Trimming left V 7 bases short and J 3 bases short, with 13 bases between. This CDR3 reads CASMGSLFNQPQHF. The CDR3 DNA reads as TGTGCCAGCATGGGCAGCCTCTTCAATCAGCCCCAGCATTTT.

V is TRBV5-1 and J is TRBJ2-2; 15 nucleotides match TRBD2. The V and J ends lost 4 bases and 4 bases, in that order; junction bases with no gene match: 5. Looked up from germline, CDR1 is SGHRS and CDR2 is YFSETQ. The CDR3 sequence is 17 residues long. The CDR3: CASSPGLAGGSTGELFF. The CDR3, as DNA: TGCGCCAGCAGCCCGGGACTAGCGGGAGGATCCACCGGGGAGCTGTTTTTT.